These 14 T cell receptor beta chains originate from one sample sequenced in a study of early T cells in non-severe SARS-CoV-2 infection. TCRdb redid the calling of the 5' RACE reads with MiXCR, one entry per CDR3 protein. The sample consists of 99,000 or so distinct CDR3 sequences, roughly 17% of them appearing once. Sample: whole blood. The source of these receptors is an adult who was a healthcare worker with PCR-confirmed SARS-CoV-2 infection or an uninfected control (not recorded which).

The chain is built from TRBV7-8 and TRBJ2-3; TRBD2 matches 8 bases. This CDR3 is 16 amino acids long. The V and J ends lost 3 bases and 0 bases, in that order; junction bases with no gene match: 5. In germline, CDR1 is SGHVS, CDR2 FQNEAQ. Here the CDR3 DNA reads TGTGCCAGCAGCTTGGGACTAGTAGCTAGCACAGATACGCAGTATTTT. Residues: CASSLGLVASTDTQYF.

V and J are TRBV7-9 and TRBJ1-1; D call uncertain. This CDR3 is 15 amino acids long. Trimming left V 5 bases short and J 0 bases short, with 13 bases between. Germline V gene sequence: CDR1 SEHNR, CDR2 FQNEAQ (reference sequence). The CDR3 protein is CASSTQDGVNTEAFF. The CDR3 region has the DNA TGTGCCAGCAGCACCCAGGACGGAGTGAACACTGAAGCTTTCTTT.

The V gene is TRBV20-1, the J gene TRBJ2-2; D is tentatively TRBD1 or TRBD2 (5 bases each). Germline loops: CDR1 DFQATT, CDR2 SNEGSKA (reference sequence). The CDR3 loop spans 15 amino acids. V lost 5 bases, J lost 6 bases, and 19 bases lay in between. CDR3 in DNA: TGCAGTGCTTGGGTCCGGGGCGCGTCTCCCGGGGAGCTGTTTTTT. Translating it yields CSAWVRGASPGELFF.

This clonotype came up a few times. V usage is TRBV18 and J usage is TRBJ2-7; D is possibly TRBD1 or TRBD2 (5 bases each). This CDR3 region has 14 residues. Trimming took off 3 bases at V and 1 base at J, with 10 bases between the two ends. Germline CDR1 and CDR2: KGHSH and LQKENI. CDR3 in amino acids: CASSPGTRSYEQYF. The CDR3 nucleotides read TGTGCCAGCTCACCCGGGACGAGATCCTACGAGCAGTACTTC.

This clonotype was seen a handful of times. The chain is built from TRBV18 and TRBJ1-2; TRBD1 might be the D (5 bases). This CDR3 contains 16 residues. V was shortened by 0 bases and J by 0 bases, with 11 bases between the two germline ends. Germline V CDR1 and CDR2: KGHSH, LQKENI. For the CDR3, the DNA is TGTGCCAGCTCACCACCGTTAAGGGGAGCTAACTATGGCTACACCTTC. Translation: CASSPPLRGANYGYTF.

This clonotype came up many times. This rearrangement joins TRBV30 to TRBJ1-2; 7 nucleotides align to TRBD1. Germline assignment: CDR1 GTSNPN and CDR2 SVGIG (reference sequence). This CDR3 has 11 amino acids. Losses at the gene ends were 5 bases for V and 8 bases for J; bases not matched to a gene: 5. The CDR3 DNA reads as TGTGCCTGGTCCGACAGGGTGGGCTACACCTTC. Translating it yields CAWSDRVGYTF.

There are many counts of this clonotype. The gene calls are TRBV29-1 and TRBJ2-2, with 7 bases lining up with TRBD2. V lost 5 bases to trimming and J lost 3 bases; unmatched junction nucleotides: 6. The CDR3 contains 14 residues. The germline V gene encodes CDR1 SQVTM and CDR2 ANQGSEA. The CDR3 loop is CSVRSSGDTGELFF. The CDR3, as DNA: TGCAGCGTTAGATCTAGCGGAGACACCGGGGAGCTGTTTTTT.

This clonotype was observed at least ten times. The chain links TRBV7-2 to TRBJ2-7, with TRBD2 matching over 7 bases. The CDR3 is 15 residues long. Germline V CDR1 and CDR2: SGHTA, FQGNSA. V was clipped by 1 base and J by 2 bases; unmatched bases: 5. This CDR3 reads CASSLESGVPYEQYF. Written as DNA, the CDR3 is TGTGCCAGCAGCTTAGAAAGCGGGGTCCCCTACGAGCAGTACTTC. Complete variable domain (other parts from reference TRBV7-2 and TRBJ2-7): GAGVSQSPSNKVTEKGKDVELRCDPISGHTALYWYRQSLGQGLEFLIYFQGNSAPDKSGLPSDRFSAERTGGSVSTLTIQRTQQEDSAVYLCASSLESGVPYEQYFGPGTRLTVT.

The chain is built from TRBV13 and TRBJ1-1; D perhaps matches TRBD1 (6 bases). There are 14 residues in the CDR3. The ends were cut back, 4 bases at V and 0 bases at J, with 9 bases in the middle. Germline CDR1 reads PRHDT; CDR2 reads FYEKMQ (reference sequence). The chain's CDR3 is CASSSQGMNTEAFF. The CDR3 nucleotides are TGTGCCAGCAGCTCTCAGGGGATGAACACTGAAGCTTTCTTT.

The chain couples TRBV27 to TRBJ1-5; 7 nucleotides align to TRBD1. This CDR3 is 14 amino acids long. Germline CDR1 reads MNHEY; CDR2 reads SMNVEV (reference sequence). Trimming removed 3 bases from V and 2 bases from J; junction bases left unmatched: 1. The CDR3 sequence is CASSLQGGNQPQHF. CDR3 DNA: TGTGCCAGCAGTTTGCAGGGGGGCAATCAGCCCCAGCATTTT.

The gene calls are TRBV7-7 and TRBJ2-1, with 10 bases identical to TRBD1. This CDR3 region has 15 residues. Germline V gene sequence: CDR1 SSHAT, CDR2 FNYEAQ (reference sequence). V lost 3 bases, J lost 6 bases, and 5 bases stayed unmatched. CDR3 loop: CASSFGTGVGNEQFF. CDR3 nucleotides: TGTGCCAGCAGCTTCGGGACAGGGGTCGGCAATGAGCAGTTCTTC.

This clonotype was counted between two and nine times. The J gene is TRBJ1-1, the V gene TRBV29-1; D remains unclear. The CDR3 contains 14 residues. The V end lost 8 bases, the J end lost 2 bases, and 18 bases lay between the germline ends. Germline V gene data show CDR1 as SQVTM and CDR2 as ANQGSEA. The CDR3 bases are TGCAGCTCTTGGCCGCAGGATGCAAACACTGAAGCTTTCTTT. Translating it yields CSSWPQDANTEAFF.

V gene TRBV7-8 combines with J gene TRBJ2-2; D is possibly TRBD1 (6 bases). V was shortened by 0 bases and J by 6 bases, with 14 bases between the two germline ends. CDR3 length: 16 amino acids. CDR1 is SGHVS, CDR2 FQNEAQ, per germline. The CDR3 nucleotides are TGTGCCAGCAGCTTAGCGTCAGGGGTTCCGTCCGGGGAGCTGTTTTTT. It codes for CASSLASGVPSGELFF.

The rearrangement uses TRBV19 and TRBJ2-2; D call uncertain. From germline, CDR1 is LNHDA and CDR2 SQIVND (reference sequence). Trimming cost V 5 bases and J 5 bases, with 15 bases left between them. The CDR3 totals 15 residues. CDR3 DNA: TGTGCCAGTAGTCCTTCCCCCCGTAGGACCGGGGAGCTGTTTTTT. It specifies CASSPSPRRTGELFF. The whole variable domain, filled in from reference TRBV19 and TRBJ2-2, reads DGGITQSPKYLFRKEGQNVTLSCEQNLNHDAMYWYRQDPGQGLRLIYYSQIVNDFQKGDIAEGYSVSREKKESFPLTVTSAQKNPTAFYLCASSPSPRRTGELFFGEGSRLTVL.